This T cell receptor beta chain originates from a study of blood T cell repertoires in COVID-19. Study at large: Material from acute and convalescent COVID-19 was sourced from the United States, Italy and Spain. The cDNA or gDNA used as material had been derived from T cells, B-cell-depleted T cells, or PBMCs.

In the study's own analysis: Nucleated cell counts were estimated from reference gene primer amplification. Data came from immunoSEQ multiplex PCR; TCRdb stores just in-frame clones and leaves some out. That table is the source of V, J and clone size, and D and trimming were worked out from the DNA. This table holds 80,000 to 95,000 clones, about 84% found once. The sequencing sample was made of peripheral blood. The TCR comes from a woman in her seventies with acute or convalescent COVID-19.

CDR3 sequence (DNA): TGTGCCAGCAGTTACTCGAAACTAGCCGATCCCCGGGGTGACAATGAGCAGTTCTTC. Amino acids: CASSYSKLADPRGDNEQFF. The chain couples TRBV6-2 or TRBV6-3 to TRBJ2-1; D might be TRBD2 (6 bases). CDR1 and CDR2 from the germline V gene are MNHEY and SVGEGT. The CDR3 runs to 19 residues. V was pared by 0 bases and J by 5 bases, with 23 bases between.